These 23 T cell receptor beta chains share one sample of origin, sequenced in a study of blood T cell repertoires in COVID-19. The repertoire was sequenced with immunoSEQ multiplex PCR; TCRdb's copy has only in-frame clones and lacks some. The sample lists fewer than 80,000 clones, 88% occurring once. Sample: peripheral blood. The receptors stem from a woman aged 45-65 years with active or convalescent COVID-19.

This chain links TRBV18 with TRBJ1-3, with TRBD1 as a possible D gene (6 bases). Germline V gene data show CDR1 as KGHSH and CDR2 as LQKENI. V lost 3 bases to trimming and J lost 2 bases, with 8 bases between them. The CDR3 consists of 14 residues. The CDR3 sequence is CASSPGGPGNTIYF. The DNA of the CDR3 is TGTGCCAGCTCACCGGGGGGGCCTGGAAACACCATATATTTT. Full variable domain (outside the CDR3, taken from reference TRBV18 and TRBJ1-3): NAGVMQNPRHLVRRRGQEARLRCSPMKGHSHVYWYRQLPEEGLKFMVYLQKENIIDESGMPKERFSAEFPKEGPSILRIQQVVRGDSAAYFCASSPGGPGNTIYFGEGSWLTVV.

The CDR3 DNA sequence: TGCGCCAGCAGTAGAGTGGGCGAGAACACCGGGGAGCTGTTTTTT. This gives the protein CASSRVGENTGELFF. The J gene is TRBJ2-2, the V gene TRBV5-1; D gene uncertain. Looked up from germline, CDR1 is SGHRS and CDR2 is YFSETQ. This CDR3 comprises 15 residues. The V gene lost 5 bases and the J gene lost 1 base, with 12 bases spanning the gap.

The chain recombines TRBV12-3 or TRBV12-4 with TRBJ2-5, with D maybe TRBD1 (5 bases). The ends were cut back, 3 bases at V and 9 bases at J, with 14 bases in the middle. The CDR3 is 13 amino acids. The CDR3, as DNA: TGTGCCAGCAGTTTTCGGCAGTTAGGGGCCCAGTACTTC. Translation gives CASSFRQLGAQYF.

The gene calls are TRBV10-1 and TRBJ2-3; 7 nucleotides agree with TRBD2. Per germline, CDR1 WNHNN and CDR2 SYGVQD (reference sequence). The CDR3 spans 15 residues. Germline trimming cut 5 bases from V and 5 bases from J; bases unmatched to any gene: 10. The CDR3 spells CASSQGGSYRDTQYF. The CDR3 DNA is TGCGCCAGCAGTCAGGGCGGGAGTTATCGAGATACGCAGTATTTT.

The gene calls are TRBV9 and TRBJ2-5, with no clear D. This CDR3 spans 15 amino acids. CDR1 is SGDLS and CDR2 is YYNGEE in the germline V gene. The ends were cut back, 0 bases at V and 3 bases at J, with 12 bases in the middle. CDR3 in amino acids: CASSVAPMSEETQYF. CDR3 coding DNA: TGTGCCAGCAGCGTAGCTCCAATGTCAGAAGAGACCCAGTACTTC.

The V and J genes are TRBV7-3 and TRBJ1-1; D perhaps matches TRBD1 (5 bases). Deletions cut 1 base from V and 4 bases from J, with 13 bases between. The CDR3 is made up of 15 amino acids. Germline loops: CDR1 SGHTA, CDR2 FQGTGA. The CDR3 region is CASSLSPGSLTEAFF. Written as DNA, the CDR3 is TGTGCCAGCAGCTTAAGCCCAGGGTCTCTCACTGAAGCTTTCTTT.

J is TRBJ2-3 and V is TRBV30, with 11 nucleotides matching TRBD2. Germline assignment: CDR1 GTSNPN and CDR2 SVGIG (reference sequence). The trim removed 1 base at V and 2 bases at J, leaving 5 bases unmatched. The CDR3 totals 16 residues. CDR3 sequence reads: CAWSAGTSGYTDTQYF. The CDR3 DNA is TGTGCCTGGAGTGCAGGGACTAGCGGATACACAGATACGCAGTATTTT.

The chain couples TRBV11-1 to TRBJ2-2, with D possibly matching TRBD2 (5 bases). The V gene lost 3 bases and the J gene lost 4 bases, with 15 bases spanning the gap. CDR3 length equals 16 residues. CDR1 SGHAT and CDR2 FQDESV come from the germline V gene (reference sequence). CDR3 coding DNA: TGTGCCAGCAGCTTCCTCTGGGCTAGCCCCACCGGGGAGCTGTTTTTT. Amino acid sequence: CASSFLWASPTGELFF.

The V and J genes are TRBV3-1 (or the pseudogene TRBV3-2) and TRBJ1-1; the match to TRBD1 covers 8 bases. The CDR3 runs 13 residues. With V trimmed by 7 bases and J by 1 base, 2 bases remained unmatched. The germline V gene has CDR1 LGHDT and CDR2 YNNKEL (reference sequence). Here the CDR3 reads CASKGTGNTEAFF. In DNA, the CDR3 is TGTGCCAGCAAAGGGACAGGGAACACTGAAGCTTTCTTT.

The rearrangement links TRBV21-1 to TRBJ1-2. TRBV21-1 is termed a pseudogene. This CDR3 has 15 amino acids. The CDR3 nucleotides read TGTGCCAGCAGCAAAGTGGAGTCACTTAGGTATGGCTACACCTTC. As protein: CASSKVESLRYGYTF.

The chain carries TRBV7-2 and TRBJ2-1; TRBD2 matches 12 bases. After removal of 6 bases from V and 7 bases from J, the junction contained 7 bases not matched to a gene. Germline values: CDR1 SGHTA, CDR2 FQGNSA. This CDR3 region has 15 residues. CDR3 sequence (DNA): TGTGCCAGCAGACCAGGACTAGCGGGGTGGAATGAGCAGTTCTTC. It specifies CASRPGLAGWNEQFF. Combining the CDR3 with reference TRBV7-2 and TRBJ2-1 gives the whole variable domain GAGVSQSPSNKVTEKGKDVELRCDPISGHTALYWYRQSLGQGLEFLIYFQGNSAPDKSGLPSDRFSAERTGGSVSTLTIQRTQQEDSAVYLCASRPGLAGWNEQFFGPGTRLTVL.

The CDR3 DNA is TGTGCCAGTAGCCAACAGGCCATGAACACTGAAGCTTTCTTT. This gives the protein CASSQQAMNTEAFF. The rearrangement uses TRBV19 and TRBJ1-1; perhaps TRBD1 as D (5 bases). CDR3 size: 14 residues. Trimming left V 6 bases short and J 0 bases short, with 11 bases between. Germline V gives CDR1 LNHDA, CDR2 SQIVND (reference sequence). Variable domain in full (rest from reference TRBV19 and TRBJ1-1): DGGITQSPKYLFRKEGQNVTLSCEQNLNHDAMYWYRQDPGQGLRLIYYSQIVNDFQKGDIAEGYSVSREKKESFPLTVTSAQKNPTAFYLCASSQQAMNTEAFFGQGTRLTVV.

V is TRBV9 and J is TRBJ1-3; D is perhaps TRBD1 (5 bases). The CDR3 runs to 14 residues. Germline V lookup: CDR1 SGDLS, CDR2 YYNGEE. V lost 1 base and J 11 bases, leaving 16 bases between the germline ends. CDR3 region: CASSVKGEGLPIYF. The CDR3 DNA reads as TGTGCCAGCAGCGTAAAGGGTGAGGGACTTCCCATATATTTT.

DNA for the CDR3: TGTGCCAGCAGCTTAGCAGGGACAGGGGGCTATGAAGCTTTCTTT. Translation: CASSLAGTGGYEAFF. The genes are TRBV7-9 and TRBJ1-1, with 12 nucleotides matching TRBD1. Trimming cost V 0 bases and J 7 bases; bases outside gene matches: 3. Germline CDR1 is SEHNR and CDR2 is FQNEAQ (reference sequence). There are 15 residues in the CDR3.

The CDR3 reads CASSLDGVRRWRGSYNEQFF. Here the CDR3 DNA reads TGTGCCAGCAGCTTAGACGGGGTGCGGAGGTGGCGGGGGAGCTACAATGAGCAGTTCTTC. The chain employs TRBV11-2 and TRBJ2-1; 7 bases are a match to TRBD2. The germline V gene has CDR1 SGHAT and CDR2 FQNNGV. J lost 3 bases, V lost 0 bases, and 17 bases had no gene match. The CDR3 consists of 20 residues.

This chain connects TRBV27 to TRBJ2-7, with 10 bases lining up with TRBD2. This CDR3 comprises 15 residues. After removal of 5 bases from V and 4 bases from J, the junction contained 8 bases not matched to a gene. Germline CDR1 and CDR2: MNHEY and SMNVEV (reference sequence). The CDR3: CASSPLSGRRYEQYF. The CDR3 region has the DNA TGTGCCAGCAGTCCCCTTAGCGGGAGGAGGTACGAGCAGTACTTC.

The V and J genes are TRBV5-1 and TRBJ2-3, with 9 bases identical to TRBD1. This CDR3 has 14 amino acids. V shed 7 bases, J shed 2 bases, and the junction held 5 bases outside the gene matches. Germline V gene data show CDR1 as SGHRS and CDR2 as YFSETQ. The CDR3 DNA reads TGCGCCAGCCGCCGGGACAGGGTCACAGATACGCAGTATTTT. Encoded protein: CASRRDRVTDTQYF.

The rearrangement links TRBV16 to TRBJ1-4; the match to TRBD1 covers 9 bases. Per germline, CDR1 KGHSY and CDR2 FQNENV. V was pared by 3 bases and J by 4 bases, with 6 bases of the junction left unmatched. CDR3 length: 16 amino acids. Here the CDR3 DNA reads TGTGCCAGCAGCCACAGACAGGGGGTGTTTAATGAAAAACTGTTTTTT. Translated: CASSHRQGVFNEKLFF.

The chain has TRBV2 and TRBJ1-5; D not certain. V gave up 4 bases and J gave up 0 bases, with 10 bases separating them. The CDR3 sequence is 15 residues long. Per the germline V gene, CDR1 is SNHLY and CDR2 is FYNNEI. For the CDR3, the DNA is TGTGCCAGCAGTGGTTCAGCGTTTAGCAATCAGCCCCAGCATTTT. Amino acid sequence: CASSGSAFSNQPQHF.

The chain employs TRBV27 and TRBJ1-1, with D perhaps TRBD1 (5 bases). V lost 3 bases, J lost 4 bases, and 9 bases lay in between. Germline V gives CDR1 MNHEY, CDR2 SMNVEV (reference sequence). The CDR3 runs to 13 residues. DNA for the CDR3: TGTGCCAGCAGTTTCCAGGGAGGCACTGAAGCTTTCTTT. Amino acids: CASSFQGGTEAFF.

The V call is TRBV6-5, the J call TRBJ2-7, with 9 bases fitting TRBD2. Looked up from germline, CDR1 is MNHEY and CDR2 is SVGAGI. The CDR3 has 15 residues. V dropped 10 bases and J dropped 8; count of bases not matched to a gene: 18. The CDR3 DNA sequence: TGTGCCACAGGGGGTAGGGGGACTAGCTATTCCCAGCAGTACTTC. This translates into CATGGRGTSYSQQYF.

V and J are TRBV5-4 and TRBJ2-5; D may be TRBD2 (5 bases). V lost 1 base, J lost 5 bases, and 15 bases lay in between. CDR1 and CDR2 from the germline V gene are SGHNT and YYREEE (reference sequence). The CDR3 consists of 15 residues. The CDR3 DNA follows: TGTGCCAGCAGCTTGTTGACTACGTCTCGGGAGACCCAGTACTTC. Its protein product is CASSLLTTSRETQYF.

The CDR3 DNA reads as TGTGCCAGCAGTGGCGGACTCGGGAGGGATCAGCCCCAGCATTTT. Protein product: CASSGGLGRDQPQHF. The chain links TRBV6-1 to TRBJ1-5, with D hard to call. The CDR3 is made up of 15 amino acids. V lost 4 bases to trimming and J lost 5 bases, with 15 bases between them. In germline, CDR1 is MNHNS, CDR2 SASEGT.